This entry lists 19 T cell receptor beta chains sequenced from one sample in a study of T cell responses to AZD1222 COVID-19 vaccine. The repertoire was sequenced with immunoSEQ multiplex PCR; TCRdb's copy has only in-frame clones and lacks some. The sample holds more than 150,000 clones; 90% are singletons and the top ten take less than 1.6%. The sequences come from peripheral blood, collected 28 days after the second AZD1222 dose. The receptors were sampled from an adult who received the AZD1222 COVID-19 vaccine.

V gene TRBV5-1 combines with J gene TRBJ2-5; the match to TRBD1 covers 9 bases. V was clipped by 4 bases and J by 4 bases; unmatched bases: 8. The CDR3 spans 15 residues. CDR1 and CDR2 (germline): SGHRS, YFSETQ. CDR3 sequence reads: CASSQIPGQGETQYF. CDR3 sequence (DNA): TGCGCCAGCAGCCAAATACCGGGACAGGGAGAGACCCAGTACTTC.

The chain recombines TRBV5-1 with TRBJ2-7; 8 bases align to TRBD2. The CDR3 sequence is 14 residues long. With V trimmed by 4 bases and J by 3 bases, 6 bases remained unmatched. The germline CDR1 and CDR2 sequences are SGHRS and YFSETQ. The chain's CDR3 is CASSPPGGVYEQYF. CDR3 DNA sequence: TGCGCCAGCAGCCCCCCCGGGGGGGTCTACGAGCAGTACTTC.

V usage is TRBV11-2 and J usage is TRBJ2-3; D gene uncertain. Deletions cut 0 bases from V and 3 bases from J, with 4 bases between. This CDR3 is 13 amino acids long. CDR1 is SGHAT, CDR2 FQNNGV, per germline. CDR3 in amino acids: CASSLDYTDTQYF. CDR3 nucleotides: TGTGCCAGCAGCTTAGACTATACAGATACGCAGTATTTT.

This rearrangement joins TRBV11-2 to TRBJ1-2; no firm D call. CDR3 size: 12 residues. V was clipped by 5 bases and J by 2 bases, with 6 bases between them. The germline V gene encodes CDR1 SGHAT and CDR2 FQNNGV. CDR3 nucleotide sequence: TGTGCCAGCAGCCGACTAAACTATGGCTACACCTTC. It codes for CASSRLNYGYTF. Full variable domain (rest looked up from reference TRBV11-2 and TRBJ1-2): EAGVAQSPRYKIIEKRQSVAFWCNPISGHATLYWYQQILGQGPKLLIQFQNNGVVDDSQLPKDRFSAERLKGVDSTLKIQPAKLEDSAVYLCASSRLNYGYTFGSGTRLTVV.

The gene calls are TRBV19 and TRBJ1-4; D call uncertain. Germline V lookup: CDR1 LNHDA, CDR2 SQIVND (reference sequence). The length of the CDR3 is 15 residues. V dropped 5 bases and J dropped 0 bases, with 10 bases sitting between them. CDR3 coding DNA: TGTGCCAGTAGTGATCGAGTTGCAACTAATGAAAAACTGTTTTTT. Translation: CASSDRVATNEKLFF.

CDR3 sequence (DNA): TGTGCCAGCAAGAGCGGGGCGGGCGATACGCAGTATTTT. This codes for CASKSGAGDTQYF. The V and J genes are TRBV27 and TRBJ2-3, with 7 bases lining up with TRBD2. V shed 7 bases and J 6 bases; nucleotides not matched to a gene: 7. The CDR3 sequence is 13 residues long. The germline gives CDR1 MNHEY, CDR2 SMNVEV (reference sequence).

V is TRBV15 and J is TRBJ1-5, with a tentative D call TRBD1 (6 bases). The CDR3 length is 18 residues. Germline V gene data show CDR1 as LNHNV and CDR2 as YYDKDF (reference sequence). The V and J ends lost 1 base and 7 bases respectively, with 23 bases between them. CDR3 DNA: TGTGCCACCAGCAGAGTAGATGAGGGGGGCTGGTTGGGACAGCCCCAGCATTTT. It translates to CATSRVDEGGWLGQPQHF.

The genes are TRBV6-5 and TRBJ1-5; 8 positions match TRBD1. Germline assignment: CDR1 MNHEY and CDR2 SVGAGI. The CDR3 has 15 amino acids. After removal of 6 bases from V and 3 bases from J, the junction contained 7 bases not matched to a gene. This CDR3 is CASSRDRGPNQPQHF. CDR3 coding DNA: TGTGCCAGCAGCCGAGACAGGGGACCCAATCAGCCCCAGCATTTT.

The chain combines TRBV30 with TRBJ2-6; 9 bases map to TRBD1. From germline, CDR1 is GTSNPN and CDR2 SVGIG (reference sequence). The J segment lost 4 bases and the V segment lost 1 base, leaving 11 bases of the junction unmatched. The CDR3 has 18 residues. CDR3 sequence (DNA): TGTGCCTGGAGTGCCCCACGGGACAGGGTCTCAGGGGCCAACGTCCTGACTTTC. This gives the protein CAWSAPRDRVSGANVLTF.

This chain joins TRBV5-6 and TRBJ2-5; TRBD2 matches 12 bases. The CDR3 sequence is 18 residues long. The ends lost 0 bases at V and 5 bases at J; junction bases unmatched: 11. CDR1 and CDR2 from the germline V gene are SGHDT and YYEEEE. The CDR3 DNA sequence: TGTGCCAGCAGCTTGGAACGACTAGCGGGAGAGATGTTGGAGACCCAGTACTTC. Protein: CASSLERLAGEMLETQYF.

The chain combines TRBV6-5 with TRBJ2-5; D unresolved. Trimming stripped 0 bases from V and 5 bases from J, with 1 base between. Looked up from germline, CDR1 is MNHEY and CDR2 is SVGAGI. This CDR3 comprises 11 residues. The CDR3 sequence is CASSYSETQYF. The CDR3 DNA reads as TGTGCCAGCAGTTACTCGGAGACCCAGTACTTC.

The rearrangement joins TRBV28 to TRBJ1-2, with D possibly being TRBD1 (6 bases). CDR1 and CDR2 (germline): MDHEN, SYDVKM. Between the trimmed V and J ends, which lost 7 bases and 3 bases, there was a span of 9 bases. CDR3 length equals 12 residues. The CDR3 is CASKKGDYGYTF. CDR3 DNA: TGTGCCAGCAAGAAGGGGGACTATGGCTACACCTTC.

The count of this clone is one. This sequence joins TRBV12-5 and TRBJ1-1; D ambiguous. This CDR3 has 13 amino acids. V was trimmed by 5 bases and J by 6 bases, leaving 13 bases between them. From germline, CDR1 is LGHNT and CDR2 FRNRAP. As DNA, the CDR3 is TGTGCTAGTGGTCCATTGGGGATCGCTGAAGCTTTCTTT. It specifies CASGPLGIAEAFF. The variable domain in full, completed from reference TRBV12-5 and TRBJ1-1, reads DARVTQTPRHKVTEMGQEVTMRCQPILGHNTVFWYRQTMMQGLELLAYFRNRAPLDDSGMPKDRFSAEMPDATLATLKIQPSEPRDSAVYFCASGPLGIAEAFFGQGTRLTVV.

This chain links TRBV2 with TRBJ2-2; 8 bases match TRBD1. J was trimmed by 2 bases and V by 7 bases; bases with no gene match: 6. The CDR3 runs to 15 residues. CDR1 and CDR2 (germline): SNHLY, FYNNEI. The CDR3 nucleotides are TGTGCCAGCACCAAGGACAGGGTAAACACCGGGGAGCTGTTTTTT. Amino acid sequence: CASTKDRVNTGELFF.

The chain employs TRBV6-4 and TRBJ1-2, with TRBD1 matching over 10 bases. In germline, CDR1 is MRHNA, CDR2 SNTAGT. CDR3 size: 15 residues. Unmatched junction bases numbered 11, after V lost 5 bases and J lost 8 bases. CDR3 residues: CASSPQTGGKVGYTF. The CDR3 nucleotides read TGTGCCAGCAGTCCTCAGACAGGGGGCAAGGTGGGCTACACCTTC.

This chain links TRBV19 with TRBJ2-1; a possible D gene is TRBD1 (6 bases). CDR1 is LNHDA, CDR2 SQIVND, per germline (reference sequence). The CDR3 is 13 amino acids. CDR3 sequence (DNA): TGTGCAACTACCCTTGACAGGTACAATGAGCAGTTCTTC. Translation: CATTLDRYNEQFF.

The chain joins TRBV9 to TRBJ1-1; D uncertain. This CDR3 has 14 residues. Trimming took off 1 base at V and 1 base at J, with 8 bases between the two ends. CDR1 SGDLS and CDR2 YYNGEE come from the germline V gene. The CDR3 loop reads CASSVRQANTEAFF. DNA of the CDR3: TGTGCCAGCAGCGTACGGCAGGCGAACACTGAAGCTTTCTTT.

This clone was recorded once. The chain couples TRBV7-3 to TRBJ2-5, with 8 bases lining up with TRBD2. Germline V gives CDR1 SGHTA, CDR2 FQGTGA. V was clipped by 1 base and J by 3 bases; unmatched bases: 7. The CDR3 is 16 residues long. CDR3 amino acids: CASSLRGGGREETQYF. The CDR3 DNA follows: TGTGCCAGCAGCTTAAGAGGCGGGGGGAGAGAAGAGACCCAGTACTTC.

V and J are TRBV2 and TRBJ1-4; no firm D call. V shed 10 bases and J shed 3 bases, with 12 bases lying between them. Germline CDR1 reads SNHLY; CDR2 reads FYNNEI. The CDR3 runs 13 residues. The DNA for the CDR3 is TGTGCCACAAATCGGGTCCCTAATGAAAAACTGTTTTTT. It translates to CATNRVPNEKLFF. The variable domain in full, completed from reference TRBV2 and TRBJ1-4, reads EPEVTQTPSHQVTQMGQEVILRCVPISNHLYFYWYRQILGQKVEFLVSFYNNEISEKSEIFDDQFSVERPDGSNFTLKIRSTKLEDSAMYFCATNRVPNEKLFFGSGTQLSVL.